Listed here are 10 T cell receptor beta chains from one sample, sequenced in a study of OX40 agonist ivuxolimab in advanced cancers. Assay used: immunoSEQ multiplex PCR; TCRdb lists only in-frame clones, some missing. The table includes tens of thousands of clones, 84% detected once. The specimen was CD4+ or CD8+ T cells sorted from blood, collected in a trial of the OX40 agonist ivuxolimab. The source is an adult with an advanced solid tumor such as melanoma, head and neck, liver or kidney cancer.

Here the CDR3 reads CASSPGGANEQFF. CDR3 sequence (DNA): TGTGCCAGCTCCCCGGGGGGGGCGAATGAGCAGTTCTTC. J is TRBJ2-1 and V is TRBV5-4, with 8 bases lining up with TRBD2. Per germline, CDR1 SGHNT and CDR2 YYREEE (reference sequence). There are 13 residues in the CDR3. Unmatched junction bases numbered 7, after V lost 7 bases and J lost 7 bases.

The CDR3 DNA follows: TGTGCCTTTGACAGAGGCTATGGCTACACCTTC. It codes for CAFDRGYGYTF. The chain couples TRBV30 to TRBJ1-2; D perhaps matches TRBD1 (5 bases). Germline V CDR1 and CDR2: GTSNPN, SVGIG (reference sequence). V lost 7 bases to trimming and J lost 4 bases, with 10 bases between them. The CDR3 contains 11 residues.

The genes are TRBV13 and TRBJ2-3; 9 bases match TRBD2. This CDR3 is built from 17 residues. V lost 2 bases and J lost 6; bases outside the gene matches: 12. In germline, CDR1 is PRHDT, CDR2 FYEKMQ (reference sequence). In DNA form, the CDR3 reads TGTGCCAGCAGCTTACGGCTAGCGGGGCACATGGGGGATACGCAGTATTTT. This encodes CASSLRLAGHMGDTQYF.

The chain couples TRBV7-9 to TRBJ1-6; D is unresolved. The CDR3 is 17 amino acids. Deletions cut 1 base from V and 0 bases from J, with 10 bases between. CDR1 SEHNR and CDR2 FQNEAQ come from the germline V gene (reference sequence). The CDR3 DNA reads TGTGCCAGCAGCTTAGGAGTACTGAGCTCCTATAATTCACCCCTCCACTTT. Its protein product is CASSLGVLSSYNSPLHF.

J is TRBJ2-1 and V is TRBV27; TRBD2 matches at 9 bases. The CDR3 runs 14 residues. CDR1 and CDR2 (germline): MNHEY, SMNVEV (reference sequence). Germline trimming cut 5 bases from V and 8 bases from J; bases unmatched to any gene: 7. The CDR3 reads CASSRGLAIDEQFF. The CDR3 bases are TGTGCCAGCAGTCGGGGACTAGCTATCGATGAGCAGTTCTTC.

The chain recombines TRBV5-6 with TRBJ2-3; the D is unclear. The CDR3 is made up of 14 amino acids. Trimming shortened V by 4 bases and J by 2 bases, and 11 bases separated the two germline ends. Germline CDR1 SGHDT, CDR2 YYEEEE. CDR3: CASSAYSSTDTQYF. Written as DNA, the CDR3 is TGTGCCAGCAGCGCCTACTCGTCCACAGATACGCAGTATTTT.

This chain joins TRBV6-1 and TRBJ1-2; 7 bases match TRBD1. Germline CDR1 and CDR2: MNHNS and SASEGT. The junction had 6 bases not matched to a gene; V was cut back by 4 bases and J by 4 bases. This CDR3 has 14 residues. DNA for the CDR3: TGTGCCAGCAGTGGCCCCGACAGGGTCTATGGCTACACCTTC. This translates into CASSGPDRVYGYTF.

This clone was seen a few times. This chain uses TRBV7-9 with TRBJ2-1; D remains ambiguous. Germline lookup yields CDR1 SEHNR and CDR2 FQNEAQ (reference sequence). Trimming took off 2 bases at V and 0 bases at J, with 8 bases between the two ends. CDR3 length: 15 amino acids. The CDR3 is CASSLRTDSYNEQFF. For the CDR3, the DNA is TGTGCCAGCAGCTTAAGGACCGACTCCTACAATGAGCAGTTCTTC.

The chain links TRBV9 to TRBJ2-5; the D gene is possibly TRBD2 (6 bases). The germline gives CDR1 SGDLS, CDR2 YYNGEE. V shed 4 bases and J shed 4 bases, with 17 bases lying between them. CDR3 length equals 15 residues. The CDR3 here is CASSPSEVSGETQYF. The CDR3 bases are TGTGCCAGCAGCCCGTCTGAGGTTAGCGGAGAGACCCAGTACTTC.

This clone was detected a few times. This chain uses TRBV13 with TRBJ1-2, with D perhaps matching TRBD1 (6 bases). This CDR3 region has 14 residues. CDR1 and CDR2 (germline): PRHDT, FYEKMQ (reference sequence). V gave up 1 base and J gave up 4 bases, with 10 bases separating them. The CDR3 loop is CASSLVGAGYGYTF. In DNA form, the CDR3 reads TGTGCCAGCAGCTTAGTGGGGGCGGGCTATGGCTACACCTTC.